A selection of T cell receptor beta chains follows, all from one sample in a study of PD-1 blockade in mismatch repair-deficient tumors. TCRdb's table, derived via immunoSEQ multiplex PCR, lists solely in-frame clones and lacks some. The table has roughly 37,000 clones, over 80% seen once. The sample was PBMCs, taken about 40 weeks after starting pembrolizumab. These receptors were obtained from an adult with mismatch repair-deficient cancer. Both conserved end residues are part of each CDR3. The order of the fields is D gene, V gene, clone size, J gene, CDR3 DNA, CDR3 protein. D genes are given only for firm matches. Clone size appears in some rows only: once, few, many, or a class for an expanded clone.

TRBD2	TRBV14	once	TRBJ2-2	TGTGCCAGCAGCCAAGTAGCGGGAGCTACCGGGGAGCTGTTTTTT	CASSQVAGATGELFF
TRBD2	TRBV7-2	NA	TRBJ2-7	TGTGCCAGCAGCTTAGAGGCGGGAGCCAGCTACTACGAGCAGTACTTC	CASSLEAGASYYEQYF
NA	TRBV28	NA	TRBJ1-1	TGTGCCAGCAGGCAGACGGCCAGGGGCACTGAAGCTTTCTTT	CASRQTARGTEAFF
TRBD1	TRBV30	NA	TRBJ2-1	TGTGCCTGGAGGAGAGGGGACAGGTACAATGAGCAGTTCTTC	CAWRRGDRYNEQFF
NA	TRBV28	NA	TRBJ1-1	TGTGCCAGCATCCCCGGGGGGGCATTCACTGAAGCTTTCTTT	CASIPGGAFTEAFF
NA	TRBV19	NA	TRBJ1-2	TGTGCCAGCCCAGTTGAGGACAGCTACTATGGCTACACCTTC	CASPVEDSYYGYTF
NA	TRBV18	NA	TRBJ1-2	TGTGCCAGCTCACCTGGCGGGAGTGGGGGCTACACCTTC	CASSPGGSGGYTF
NA	TRBV19	NA	TRBJ1-6	TGTGCCAGTAGTATTCGGACAACAGGCGGTTCACCCCTCCACTTT	CASSIRTTGGSPLHF
NA	TRBV4-1	NA	TRBJ1-5	TGCGCCAGCAGCCAAGGGGCAGTCAATCAGCCCCAGCATTTT	CASSQGAVNQPQHF
NA	TRBV10-2	NA	TRBJ2-5	TGCGCCAGCAGTGAGGACCCCCCGCAGGGCCGGGAGACCCAGTACTTC	CASSEDPPQGRETQYF
TRBD2	TRBV2	NA	TRBJ2-2	TGTGCCAGCAGCGGCCGGACTAGCGATCAGAACACCGGGGAGCTGTTTTTT	CASSGRTSDQNTGELFF
NA	TRBV4-2	NA	TRBJ1-4	TGTGCCAGCAGCCAAAAAATTTACCAGATACTGTTTTTT	CASSQKIYQILFF
TRBD2	TRBV7-7	NA	TRBJ2-7	TGTGCTAGCAGCTTAGCGGGGGGGGAGCAGTACTTC	CASSLAGGEQYF
TRBD2	TRBV19	NA	TRBJ2-3	TGTGCCAGTAAAAGGACTAGCGGCACAGATACGCAGTATTTT	CASKRTSGTDTQYF
NA	TRBV2	NA	TRBJ1-4	TGTGCCAGCAGACAGCTAACTAATGAAAAACTGTTTTTT	CASRQLTNEKLFF
TRBD2	TRBV5-1	NA	TRBJ2-4	TGCGCCAGCAGCCTAGGGACTAGTGGGCCCAAAAACATTCAGTACTTC	CASSLGTSGPKNIQYF
TRBD2	TRBV5-1	NA	TRBJ2-3	TGCGCCAGCAGCTTGGTCGGTAGCGGGAGCGGAGAAGATACGCAGTATTTT	CASSLVGSGSGEDTQYF
NA	TRBV7-9	NA	TRBJ2-5	TGTGCCAGCAGCTTAGCGGGCAGGGTAGCTGAGACCCAGTACTTC	CASSLAGRVAETQYF
TRBD2	TRBV7-2	NA	TRBJ2-4	TGTGCCAGCAGCTTAGCCCCGGCTAGCGGGAGCGCTTCCAAAAACATTCAGTACTTC	CASSLAPASGSASKNIQYF
NA	TRBV11-3	NA	TRBJ1-1	TGTGCCAGCAGCTTACAAGGAGTGTCTGAAGCTTTCTTT	CASSLQGVSEAFF
TRBD1	TRBV18	NA	TRBJ1-1	TGTGCCAGCTCAAAGGGGACAGGGGAAACTGAAGCTTTCTTT	CASSKGTGETEAFF
TRBD2	TRBV29-1	once	TRBJ2-1	TGCAGCGTTGAAGAGAGGCGGGAGACCCACAATGAGCAGTTCTTC	CSVEERRETHNEQFF